These T cell receptor beta chains were read from a single sample in a study of shared clonotypes between healthy human individuals. TCRdb's table, derived via immunoSEQ multiplex PCR, lists solely in-frame clones and lacks some. The sample has 1.5 million to 2.5 million clones, about 95% seen once. The sample consisted of naive CD8+ T cells sorted from blood. These receptors were taken from a man aged 18 to 35 in good health. Each CDR3 is given with its conserved first and last residue. A D gene is named only where the DNA matches it firmly. Size is omitted from some rows. Given values are once, few, many or a class for expanded clones.

j_call	clone_size	v_call	d_call	cdr3_aa	cdr3_nt
TRBJ2-1	NA	TRBV7-6	NA	CASSLAGRWASYNEQFF	TGTGCCAGCAGCTTAGCCGGGCGGTGGGCCTCCTACAATGAGCAGTTCTTC
TRBJ2-2	NA	TRBV27	NA	CASSPGKGTGELFF	TGTGCCAGCAGCCCTGGGAAGGGGACCGGGGAGCTGTTTTTT
TRBJ2-7	NA	TRBV2	TRBD2	CASSDTSGGVSDEQYF	TGTGCCAGCAGTGATACTAGCGGGGGGGTCAGTGACGAGCAGTACTTC
TRBJ1-5	NA	TRBV5-6	NA	CASSLGANQPQHF	TGTGCCAGCAGCTTGGGAGCTAATCAGCCCCAGCATTTT
TRBJ2-1	NA	TRBV29-1	NA	CSALLTLSYNEQFF	TGCAGCGCCCTGCTGACGCTCTCCTACAATGAGCAGTTCTTC
TRBJ2-7	NA	TRBV9	NA	CASSEGEEPFYEQYF	TGTGCCAGCAGCGAGGGGGAAGAACCCTTTTACGAGCAGTACTTC
TRBJ1-2	few	TRBV7-9	TRBD1	CASSPGGHGYTF	TGTGCCAGCAGCCCAGGGGGCCATGGCTACACCTTC
TRBJ1-2	NA	TRBV7-9	TRBD1	CASSLAPGQGMAGYTF	TGTGCCAGCAGCTTAGCTCCGGGACAGGGGATGGCTGGCTACACCTTC
TRBJ1-1	NA	TRBV12-2	NA	CASRLTTPGPQETEAFF	TGTGCAAGTCGCTTAACGACGCCGGGACCGCAGGAGACTGAAGCTTTCTTT
TRBJ2-7	NA	TRBV28	NA	CASSSFYEQYF	TGTGCCAGCAGCTCTTTTTACGAGCAGTACTTC
TRBJ2-5	NA	TRBV5-1	NA	CASSLGDETQYF	TGCGCCAGCAGCTTGGGGGACGAGACCCAGTACTTC
TRBJ2-7	NA	TRBV2	NA	CASSEATRAYEQYF	TGTGCCAGCAGTGAGGCTACCAGAGCCTACGAGCAGTACTTC
TRBJ2-1	NA	TRBV27	NA	CASSFPGNEQFF	TGTGCCAGCAGTTTTCCAGGTAATGAGCAGTTCTTC
TRBJ2-1	NA	TRBV9	TRBD2	CASSPLSGSRNEQFF	TGTGCCAGCAGCCCCCTTAGCGGGAGTAGAAATGAGCAGTTCTTC